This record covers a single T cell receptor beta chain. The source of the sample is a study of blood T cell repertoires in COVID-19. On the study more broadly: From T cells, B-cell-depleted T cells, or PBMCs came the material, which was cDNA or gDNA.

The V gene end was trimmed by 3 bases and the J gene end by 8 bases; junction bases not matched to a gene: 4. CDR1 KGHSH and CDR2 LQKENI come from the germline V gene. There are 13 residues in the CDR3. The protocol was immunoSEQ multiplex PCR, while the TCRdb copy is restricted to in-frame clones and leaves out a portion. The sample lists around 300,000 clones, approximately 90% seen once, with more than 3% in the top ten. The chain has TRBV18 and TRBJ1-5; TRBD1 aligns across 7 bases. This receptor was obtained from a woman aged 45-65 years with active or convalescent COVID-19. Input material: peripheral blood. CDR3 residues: CASSPPQGEPQHF. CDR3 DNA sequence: TGTGCCAGCTCACCGCCCCAGGGGGAGCCCCAGCATTTT.